This T cell receptor (beta chain) was profiled in a study of blood T cell repertoires in COVID-19. Study-wide context: COVID-19 samples from acute and convalescent phases originated in the United States, Italy and Spain. T cells, B-cell-depleted T cells, or PBMCs provided the cDNA or gDNA that served as material.

The trim removed 9 bases at V and 4 bases at J, leaving 5 bases unmatched. Germline assignment: CDR1 SNHLY and CDR2 FYNNEI. The length of the CDR3 is 13 residues. As handled by the study authors: Reference gene primer amplification gave estimated nucleated cell counts. Clones were sequenced by immunoSEQ multiplex PCR, and TCRdb holds only the in-frame ones, with some missing. D and trimming come from the DNA, and the V and J calls and clone size come from that table. The table records some 520,000 clones, about 91% of them present only once. V usage is TRBV2 and J usage is TRBJ2-1; 8 nucleotides align to TRBD2. Sequenced sample: peripheral blood. This TCR came from a man aged 18 to 30 with COVID-19, enrolled during active disease. This chain's CDR3 is CASREGPYNEQFF. The CDR3 DNA is TGTGCCAGTCGGGAGGGACCTTACAATGAGCAGTTCTTC.